Described below is a single TCR beta chain sequence and its context. The entry originates in a study of CD8 T cells in Susac syndrome. RNA was extracted with the RNeasy kit, and a quantity of 0.5 to 1 ug was reverse transcribed using random hexamers. The CDR3 of TCR beta was amplified by immunoSEQ multiplex PCR across 54 Vbeta and 13 Jbeta. TCRdb called the immunoSEQ multiplex PCR reads again in MiXCR, with one record for every CDR3 protein. Of 150,000 to 200,000 distinct CDR3 sequences listed, approximately 93% were seen once; the top ten hold around 0.096%. Controls matched for sex and age were healthy donors. Looked up from germline, CDR1 is SGHRS and CDR2 is YFSETQ. This CDR3 comprises 13 residues. Trimming shortened V by 2 bases and J by 3 bases, and 9 bases separated the two germline ends.

This receptor was obtained from a human donor in good health. V and J are TRBV5-1 and TRBJ2-7; possibly TRBD1 for D (6 bases). Specimen: CD4+ T cells from PBMCs. The DNA for the CDR3 is TGCGCCAGCAGCTTTGGGACAAACTACGAGCAGTACTTC. Amino acid sequence: CASSFGTNYEQYF.